This is a list of T cell receptor beta chains from one sample in a study of blood T cells in healthy people across ages. TCRdb re-called the 5' RACE reads with MiXCR, one entry per CDR3 protein. The sample lists 650,000 to 800,000 distinct CDR3 sequences; approximately 52% were seen once. Input material: blood. Every receptor here comes from a woman older than 75 in good health. CDR3s include the opening cysteine and the closing phenylalanine or tryptophan. The D gene is left open where the match is weak. Clone size appears in some rows only: once, few, many, or a class for an expanded clone.

cdr3_aa,cdr3_nt,clone_size,d_call,v_call,j_call
CASSVGFSGGGSDEQYF,TGTGCCAGCAGCGTAGGGTTTAGCGGGGGAGGTAGCGACGAGCAGTACTTC,.,TRBD2,TRBV7-2,TRBJ2-7
CSARSPSPYNEQFF,TGCAGTGCACGGTCGCCGTCCCCCTACAATGAGCAGTTCTTC,many,.,TRBV20-1,TRBJ2-1
CSAAPSYEQYF,TGCAGTGCGGCCCCTAGTTATGAGCAGTACTTC,.,.,TRBV20-1,TRBJ2-7
CASSLASFNQPQHF,TGTGCCAGCAGCTTAGCCAGCTTCAATCAGCCCCAGCATTTT,few,.,TRBV7-2,TRBJ1-5
CASSLADDEKLFF,TGTGCCAGCAGCTTGGCAGACGATGAAAAACTGTTTTTT,.,.,TRBV7-8,TRBJ1-4
CASSQEWTSGNPTYNEQFF,TGCGCCAGCAGCCAAGAGTGGACTAGCGGGAACCCGACCTACAATGAGCAGTTCTTC,.,TRBD2,TRBV4-3,TRBJ2-1
CSARDGRRSSYEQYF,TGCAGTGCTAGAGACGGGAGGAGAAGCTCCTACGAGCAGTACTTC,.,TRBD2,TRBV20-1,TRBJ2-7
CSAPWFGQGKETQYF,TGCAGTGCCCCGTGGTTCGGGCAGGGAAAAGAGACCCAGTACTTC,many,.,TRBV20-1,TRBJ2-5
CSVDPGNTEAFF,TGCAGCGTTGATCCAGGGAACACTGAAGCTTTCTTT,few,.,TRBV29-1,TRBJ1-1
CASSLVGTSGMYEQYF,TGTGCCAGCAGCTTAGTCGGGACTAGCGGGATGTACGAGCAGTACTTC,many,TRBD2,TRBV7-2,TRBJ2-7
CASSEVPFGEKLFF,TGTGCCAGCAGTGAGGTCCCATTCGGTGAAAAACTGTTTTTT,.,.,TRBV25-1,TRBJ1-4
CASSVQGRVQPQHF,TGTGCTAGCAGTGTCCAGGGGCGGGTTCAGCCCCAGCATTTT,.,.,TRBV12-3/TRBV12-4,TRBJ1-5
CASSLHWRGSYNEQFF,TGCGCCAGCAGCTTACATTGGAGAGGCTCCTACAATGAGCAGTTCTTC,many,.,TRBV4-1,TRBJ2-1
CSAEDATRGGNEQNF,TGCAGTGCGGAGGACGCTACCAGGGGTGGTAACGAGCAGAACTTC,.,.,TRBV20-1,TRBJ2-7
CATSDPQGSYNEQYF,TGTGCCACCAGTGATCCACAGGGGTCCTACAATGAGCAGTACTTC,few,TRBD1,TRBV24-1,TRBJ2-5
CASSSRQDSTDTQYF,TGTGCCAGCAGTTCCCGACAGGATAGCACAGATACGCAGTATTTT,.,.,TRBV27,TRBJ2-3
CASSQETGGTDGYTF,TGTGCCAGCAGCCAAGAGACAGGGGGAACTGATGGCTACACCTTC,.,TRBD1,TRBV4-2,TRBJ1-2
CASSQETENTEAFF,TGCGCCAGCAGCCAAGAGACAGAGAACACTGAAGCTTTCTTT,many,.,TRBV4-1,TRBJ1-1
CSASPGQGASYGYTF,TGCAGTGCCAGTCCGGGACAGGGGGCCAGTTATGGCTACACCTTC,.,TRBD1,TRBV20-1,TRBJ1-2
CASSYSSGTSSYNEQFF,TGTGCCAGCAGTTACTCGTCAGGGACGAGCTCCTACAATGAGCAGTTCTTC,few,.,TRBV6-5,TRBJ2-1
CSARNDRGGNEKLFF,TGCAGTGCCAGAAATGACAGGGGGGGGAATGAAAAACTGTTTTTT,few,TRBD1,TRBV20-1,TRBJ1-4
CATSDPGTSGFGGELFF,TGTGCCACCAGTGACCCTGGGACTAGCGGTTTCGGCGGGGAGCTGTTTTTT,.,TRBD2,TRBV24-1,TRBJ2-2
CASSRQGTPYEQYF,TGTGCCAGCAGCCGACAGGGAACCCCCTACGAGCAGTACTTC,once,TRBD1,TRBV14,TRBJ2-7
CSCRDRVYNEQFF,TGCAGCTGCCGGGACAGAGTCTACAATGAGCAGTTCTTC,.,TRBD1,TRBV29-1,TRBJ2-1
CASSLEAGAQATQYF,TGCGCCAGCAGCTTGGAGGCGGGCGCCCAAGCGACCCAGTACTTC,.,.,TRBV5-1,TRBJ2-5
CASRETGTGFYNEQFF,TGTGCCAGCAGAGAAACCGGGACAGGGTTTTACAATGAGCAGTTCTTC,.,TRBD1,TRBV28,TRBJ2-1
CSVGDLAKNIQYF,TGCAGCGTTGGGGACCTAGCCAAAAACATTCAGTACTTC,many,.,TRBV29-1,TRBJ2-4
CASSVDTSRGYTF,TGCGCCAGCAGCGTGGATACGAGTCGCGGCTACACCTTC,.,.,TRBV5-1,TRBJ1-2
CSAPRGDTEAFF,TGCAGTGCTCCTAGGGGGGACACTGAAGCTTTCTTT,once,.,TRBV20-1,TRBJ1-1
CASRTGTEAFF,TGTGCCAGTAGGACAGGGACTGAAGCTTTCTTT,.,TRBD1,TRBV14,TRBJ1-1
CASSPRTSWDTQYF,TGTGCCAGCAGCCCCCGGACTAGCTGGGATACGCAGTATTTT,.,TRBD2,TRBV12-3/TRBV12-4,TRBJ2-3
CATSGPDAGEQYF,TGCGCCACCAGTGGTCCGGATGCAGGCGAGCAGTACTTC,.,.,TRBV24-1,TRBJ2-7
CASSSPGLANEQFF,TGTGCCAGCAGCTCCCCGGGACTAGCAAATGAGCAGTTCTTC,.,TRBD2,TRBV6-2/TRBV6-3,TRBJ2-1
CASIRGPKDTQYF,TGTGCCAGCATCCGAGGACCGAAGGATACGCAGTATTTT,.,.,TRBV6-2/TRBV6-3,TRBJ2-3
CSAGGGVYNEQYF,TGCAGTGCTGGGGGAGGCGTCTACAATGAGCAGTACTTC,.,.,TRBV20-1,TRBJ2-7
CSVGEGNYEQYF,TGCAGCGTCGGGGAGGGTAACTACGAGCAGTACTTC,once,TRBD2,TRBV29-1,TRBJ2-7
CATWDRAGGYTF,TGTGCCACCTGGGACAGAGCGGGTGGCTACACCTTC,few,TRBD1,TRBV12-3/TRBV12-4,TRBJ1-2
CAWTLAGVRVGELFF,TGTGCCTGGACCCTAGCGGGAGTTCGGGTCGGGGAGCTGTTTTTT,few,TRBD2,TRBV30,TRBJ2-2
CASSVEGREDNIQYF,TGTGCCAGCAGCGTAGAGGGCAGGGAGGATAACATTCAGTACTTC,many,.,TRBV9,TRBJ2-4
CASSLLVGGGGYGQFF,TGTGCCAGCAGTCTCCTGGTGGGCGGGGGGGGCTATGGGCAGTTCTTC,.,TRBD2,TRBV6-6,TRBJ2-1
CASNLALVRGTNEKLFF,TGTGCCAGCAACTTAGCGTTAGTAAGGGGCACTAATGAAAAACTGTTTTTT,many,.,TRBV7-2,TRBJ1-4
CASSLAVGQRTDTQYF,TGCGCCAGCAGCTTGGCCGTGGGACAGCGCACAGATACGCAGTATTTT,.,TRBD1,TRBV5-1,TRBJ2-3
CSLSGDYNEQFF,TGCAGTCTCAGCGGGGACTACAATGAGCAGTTCTTC,.,TRBD2,TRBV20-1,TRBJ2-1
CASSQVARDTQYF,TGCGCCAGCAGCCAAGTCGCCCGAGATACGCAGTATTTT,.,.,TRBV4-1,TRBJ2-3
CATSRDPSGGQFF,TGTGCCACCAGCAGAGATCCTTCGGGAGGTCAGTTCTTC,.,TRBD2,TRBV15,TRBJ2-1
CASSRRDRDREYF,TGTGCCAGCAGTCGCCGGGACAGGGATCGAGAGTACTTC,.,TRBD1,TRBV6-6,TRBJ2-5
CAGSWGTGANYGYTF,TGTGCCGGCAGCTGGGGGACGGGAGCTAACTATGGCTACACCTTC,.,.,TRBV13,TRBJ1-2
CASSRSPGQGETQYF,TGCGCCAGCAGCAGAAGTCCGGGACAGGGTGAGACCCAGTACTTC,.,TRBD1,TRBV5-1,TRBJ2-5
CASSLAGGPGNSPLHF,TGTGCCAGCAGCTTAGCGGGGGGGCCAGGGAATTCACCCCTCCACTTT,.,.,TRBV7-2,TRBJ1-6
CASSLTAGGHTEAFF,TGTGCCAGCAGCTTAACGGCGGGAGGGCACACTGAAGCTTTCTTT,few,.,TRBV7-3,TRBJ1-1
CATSDEGFGTDTQYF,TGTGCCACCAGTGATGAGGGTTTTGGAACAGATACGCAGTATTTT,many,.,TRBV24-1,TRBJ2-3
CASSQWTTVNEQYF,TGTGCCAGCAGTCAGTGGACTACAGTCAATGAGCAGTACTTC,.,.,TRBV27,TRBJ2-7
CASIFVRGGTDTQYF,TGTGCCAGCATTTTTGTGCGGGGGGGCACAGATACGCAGTATTTT,many,TRBD2,TRBV6-5,TRBJ2-3
CASSPVLGQGNTGELFF,TGCGCCAGCAGCCCGGTATTGGGACAGGGGAACACCGGGGAGCTGTTTTTT,.,TRBD1,TRBV4-3,TRBJ2-2
CVSSFQGLNQPQHF,TGTGTCAGCAGCTTTCAGGGTTTGAACCAGCCCCAGCATTTT,.,.,TRBV3-1,TRBJ1-5